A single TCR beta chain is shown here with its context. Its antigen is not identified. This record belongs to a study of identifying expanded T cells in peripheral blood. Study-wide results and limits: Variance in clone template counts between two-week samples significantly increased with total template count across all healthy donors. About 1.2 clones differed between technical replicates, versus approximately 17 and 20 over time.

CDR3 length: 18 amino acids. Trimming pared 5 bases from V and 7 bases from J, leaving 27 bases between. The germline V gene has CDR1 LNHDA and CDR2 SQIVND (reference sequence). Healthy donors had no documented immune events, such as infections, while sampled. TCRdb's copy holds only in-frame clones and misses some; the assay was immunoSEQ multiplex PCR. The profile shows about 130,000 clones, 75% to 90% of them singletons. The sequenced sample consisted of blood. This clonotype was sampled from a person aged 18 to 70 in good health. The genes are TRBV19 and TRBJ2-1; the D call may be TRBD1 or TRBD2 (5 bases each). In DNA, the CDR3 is TGTGCCAGTAGTCCCGGGACCATCTCCTCCTCTTCGGGAAATGAGCAGTTCTTC. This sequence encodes CASSPGTISSSSGNEQFF.